Below are 2 T cell receptor beta chains sequenced from a single sample in a study of cytomegalovirus exposure and HLA in healthy donors (dated by TCRdb to 2015 to 2018). Library generation was performed with the immunoSEQ multiplex PCR assay. The multiplex PCR relied on a mix of 60 forward primers for TCR Vbeta segments and 13 reverse primers for TCR Jbeta segments. TCRdb obtained this table from immuneACCESS and retained in-frame rearrangements with V and J assigned. These tables miss some clones; where compared with another copy, unresolved V genes account for less than half of the shortfall, and the remainder is unexplained. The sample includes around 100,000 clones, with approximately 70% observed a single time. The ten largest make up 9.5% to 13% of the sample. Input material: PBMCs. The source is a middle-aged man in good health and CMV-seropositive.

The CDR3 spells CAWGGGTGINQPQHF. For the CDR3, the DNA is TGTGCCTGGGGGGGTGGGACAGGGATTAATCAGCCCCAGCATTTT. This chain joins TRBV30 and TRBJ1-5; 9 nucleotides line up with TRBD1. Per the germline V gene, CDR1 is GTSNPN and CDR2 is SVGIG (reference sequence). The trim removed 5 bases at V and 4 bases at J, leaving 9 bases unmatched. The CDR3 is 15 residues long.

This clone appeared a single time. The chain links TRBV7-2 to TRBJ2-7; TRBD2 might be the D (6 bases). Between the trimmed V and J ends, which lost 1 base and 4 bases, there was a span of 14 bases. This CDR3 comprises 15 residues. CDR1 SGHTA and CDR2 FQGNSA come from the germline V gene. CDR3 sequence (DNA): TGTGCCAGCAGCTTAGATTTAGCGGCAGCTTACGAGCAGTACTTC. It codes for CASSLDLAAAYEQYF.